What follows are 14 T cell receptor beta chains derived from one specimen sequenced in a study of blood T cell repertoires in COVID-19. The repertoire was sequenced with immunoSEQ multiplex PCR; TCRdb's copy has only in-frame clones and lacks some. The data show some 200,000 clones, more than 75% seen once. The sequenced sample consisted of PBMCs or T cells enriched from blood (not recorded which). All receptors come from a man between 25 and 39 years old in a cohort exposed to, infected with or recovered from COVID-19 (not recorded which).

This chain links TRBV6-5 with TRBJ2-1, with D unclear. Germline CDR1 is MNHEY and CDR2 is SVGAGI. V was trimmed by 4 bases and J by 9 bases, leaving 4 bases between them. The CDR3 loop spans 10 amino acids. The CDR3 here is CASSFGEQFF. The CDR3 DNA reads TGTGCCAGCAGTTTCGGTGAGCAGTTCTTC.

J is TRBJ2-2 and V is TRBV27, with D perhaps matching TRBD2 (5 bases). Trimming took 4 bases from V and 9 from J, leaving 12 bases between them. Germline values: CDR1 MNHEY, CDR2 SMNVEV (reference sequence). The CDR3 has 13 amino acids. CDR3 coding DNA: TGTGCCAGCAGTTCACTAGAGACCCGGGAGCTGTTTTTT. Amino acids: CASSSLETRELFF.

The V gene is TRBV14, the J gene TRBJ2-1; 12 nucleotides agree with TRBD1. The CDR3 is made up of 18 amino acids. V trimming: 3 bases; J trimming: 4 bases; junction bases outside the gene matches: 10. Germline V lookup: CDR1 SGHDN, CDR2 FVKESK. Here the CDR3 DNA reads TGTGCCAGCAGCCAGGGACAGGGGGCCCTAGCGGGGTACAATGAGCAGTTCTTC. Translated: CASSQGQGALAGYNEQFF.

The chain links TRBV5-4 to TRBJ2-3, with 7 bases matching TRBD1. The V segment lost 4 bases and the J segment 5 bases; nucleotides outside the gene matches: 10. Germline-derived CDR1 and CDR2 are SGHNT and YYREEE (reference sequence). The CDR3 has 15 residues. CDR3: CASSPLGQIIDTQYF. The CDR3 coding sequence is TGTGCCAGCAGCCCGCTGGGACAGATTATAGATACGCAGTATTTT.

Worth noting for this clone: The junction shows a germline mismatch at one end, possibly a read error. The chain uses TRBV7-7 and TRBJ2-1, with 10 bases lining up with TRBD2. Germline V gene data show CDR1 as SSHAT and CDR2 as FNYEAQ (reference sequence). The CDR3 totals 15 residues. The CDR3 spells CASSIAGGRINEQFF. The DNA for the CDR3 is TGTGCTAGCAGCATAGCGGGAGGACGGATCAATGAGCAGTTCTTC.

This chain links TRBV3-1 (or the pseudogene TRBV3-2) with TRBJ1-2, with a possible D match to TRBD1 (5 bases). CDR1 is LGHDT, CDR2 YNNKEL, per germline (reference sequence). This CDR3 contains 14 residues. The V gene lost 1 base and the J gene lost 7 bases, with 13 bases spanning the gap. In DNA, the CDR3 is TGTGCCAGCAGCCAAGGGGTTCCAGGGCCTGGCTACACCTTC. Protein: CASSQGVPGPGYTF.

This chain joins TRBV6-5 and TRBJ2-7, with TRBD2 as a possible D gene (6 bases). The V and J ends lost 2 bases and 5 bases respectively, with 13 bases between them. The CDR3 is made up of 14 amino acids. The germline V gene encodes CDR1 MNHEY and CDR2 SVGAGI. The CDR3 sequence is CASSYQASGDEQYF. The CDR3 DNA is TGTGCCAGCAGTTACCAGGCCTCGGGAGACGAGCAGTACTTC.

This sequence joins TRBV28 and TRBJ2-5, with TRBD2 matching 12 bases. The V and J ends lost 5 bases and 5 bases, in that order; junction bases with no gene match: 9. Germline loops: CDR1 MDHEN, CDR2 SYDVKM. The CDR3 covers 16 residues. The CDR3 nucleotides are TGTGCCAGCAGTCCCCGACTAGCGGGAGATGACGAGACCCAGTACTTC. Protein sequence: CASSPRLAGDDETQYF.

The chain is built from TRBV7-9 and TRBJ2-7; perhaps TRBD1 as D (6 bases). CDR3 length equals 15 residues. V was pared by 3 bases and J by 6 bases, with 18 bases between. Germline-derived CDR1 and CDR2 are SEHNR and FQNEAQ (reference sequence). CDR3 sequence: CASSLGQGLTSEQYF. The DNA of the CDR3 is TGTGCCAGCAGCTTGGGCCAGGGGTTAACAAGCGAGCAGTACTTC.

In nucleotides, the CDR3 is TGTGCCAGCAGCTTGCCCAGGGGCAGGGCAGATACGCAGTATTTT. Its translation: CASSLPRGRADTQYF. V gene TRBV7-9 combines with J gene TRBJ2-3, with D possibly being TRBD1 (6 bases). The germline V gene has CDR1 SEHNR and CDR2 FQNEAQ (reference sequence). The CDR3 covers 15 residues. V was cut by 3 bases and J by 4 bases, with 14 bases left in between.

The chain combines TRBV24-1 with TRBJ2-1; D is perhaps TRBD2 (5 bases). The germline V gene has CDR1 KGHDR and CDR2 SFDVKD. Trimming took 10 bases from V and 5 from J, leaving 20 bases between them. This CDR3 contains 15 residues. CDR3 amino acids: CATSPRVWSNNEQFF. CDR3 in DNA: TGTGCCACTTCCCCGAGGGTTTGGAGTAACAATGAGCAGTTCTTC.

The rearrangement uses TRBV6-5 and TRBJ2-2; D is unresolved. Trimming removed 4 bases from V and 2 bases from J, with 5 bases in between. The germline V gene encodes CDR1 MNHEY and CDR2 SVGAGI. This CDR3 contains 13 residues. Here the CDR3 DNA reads TGTGCCAGCAGTTCCACAAACACCGGGGAGCTGTTTTTT. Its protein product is CASSSTNTGELFF.

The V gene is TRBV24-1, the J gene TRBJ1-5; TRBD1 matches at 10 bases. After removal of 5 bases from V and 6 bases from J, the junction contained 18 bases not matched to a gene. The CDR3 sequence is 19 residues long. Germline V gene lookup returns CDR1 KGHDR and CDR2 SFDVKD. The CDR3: CATSGGTGDRSAFLQPQHF. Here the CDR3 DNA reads TGTGCCACCAGTGGGGGGACAGGGGACCGATCTGCGTTCCTTCAGCCCCAGCATTTT.

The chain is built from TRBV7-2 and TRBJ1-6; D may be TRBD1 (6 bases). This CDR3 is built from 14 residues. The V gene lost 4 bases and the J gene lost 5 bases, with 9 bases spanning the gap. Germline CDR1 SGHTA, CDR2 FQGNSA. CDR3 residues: CASSSGTNNSPLHF. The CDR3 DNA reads TGTGCCAGCAGCTCCGGGACAAATAATTCACCCCTCCACTTT.